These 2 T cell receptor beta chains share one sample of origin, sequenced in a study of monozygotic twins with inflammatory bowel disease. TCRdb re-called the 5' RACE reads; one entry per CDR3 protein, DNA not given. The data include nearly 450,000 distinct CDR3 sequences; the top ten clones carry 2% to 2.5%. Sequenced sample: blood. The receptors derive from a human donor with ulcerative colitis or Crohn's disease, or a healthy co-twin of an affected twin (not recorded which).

The CDR3: CASSLASGRPLFF. V usage is TRBV5-1 and J usage is TRBJ2-1; lacking DNA, the TRBD2 call made by TCRdb goes unchecked. CDR1 SGHRS and CDR2 YFSETQ come from the germline V gene. CDR3 length equals 13 residues. The full variable domain, its missing parts supplied by reference TRBV5-1 and TRBJ2-1, is KAGVTQTPRYLIKTRGQQVTLSCSPISGHRSVSWYQQTPGQGLQFLFEYFSETQRNKGNFPGRFSGRQFSNSRSEMNVSTLELGDSALYLCASSLASGRPLFFGPGTRLTVL.

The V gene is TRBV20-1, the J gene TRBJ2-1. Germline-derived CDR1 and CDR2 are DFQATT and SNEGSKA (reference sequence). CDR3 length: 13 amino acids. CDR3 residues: CSAREVSYNEQFF.